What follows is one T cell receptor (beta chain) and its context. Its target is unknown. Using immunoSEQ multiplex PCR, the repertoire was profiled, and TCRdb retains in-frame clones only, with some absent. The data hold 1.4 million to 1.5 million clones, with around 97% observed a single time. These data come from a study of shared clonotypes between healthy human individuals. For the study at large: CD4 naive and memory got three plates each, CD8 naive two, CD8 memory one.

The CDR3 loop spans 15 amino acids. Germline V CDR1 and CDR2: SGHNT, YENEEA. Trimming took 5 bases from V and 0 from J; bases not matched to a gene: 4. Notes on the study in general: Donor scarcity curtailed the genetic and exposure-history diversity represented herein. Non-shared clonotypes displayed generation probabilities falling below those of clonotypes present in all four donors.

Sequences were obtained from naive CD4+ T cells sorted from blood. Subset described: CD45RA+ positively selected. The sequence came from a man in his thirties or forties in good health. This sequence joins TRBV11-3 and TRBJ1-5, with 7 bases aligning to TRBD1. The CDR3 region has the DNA TGTGCCAGCAGCGAAGGACAGGATAGCAATCAGCCCCAGCATTTT. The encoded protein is CASSEGQDSNQPQHF.